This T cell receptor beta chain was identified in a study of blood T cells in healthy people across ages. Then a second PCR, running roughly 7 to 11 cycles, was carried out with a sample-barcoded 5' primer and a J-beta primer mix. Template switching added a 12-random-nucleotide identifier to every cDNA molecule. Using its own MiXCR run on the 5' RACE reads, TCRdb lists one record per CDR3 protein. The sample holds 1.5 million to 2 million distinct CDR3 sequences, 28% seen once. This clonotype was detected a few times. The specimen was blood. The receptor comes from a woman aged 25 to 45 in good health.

CDR3: CASRYGHQPQHF. The CDR3 DNA follows: TGTGCCAGCCGATACGGACATCAGCCCCAGCATTTT. The chain is built from TRBV12-3 or TRBV12-4 and TRBJ1-5; D gene ambiguous. The CDR3 runs 12 residues. V was pared by 8 bases and J by 5 bases, with 10 bases between.